The clone carrying this T cell receptor beta chain was seen ten or more times. Antigen: not known. The source of the sample is a study of T cells in Graves' hyperthyroidism and ophthalmopathy. Study-wide findings and caveats: Model predictions of ophthalmopathy came a median approximately 6 months before onset.

A NOSPECS grade of at least 4, a Clinical Activity Score of at least 3 and duration under 3 months were recorded in ophthalmopathy patients. Diagnoses used clinical symptoms, serum thyroxine and TRAb, thyroid ultrasound and orbital computed tomography. RNA transcripts provided the source from which TCR beta CDR3 regions were amplified. TCR CDR3 underwent first-round RT-PCR with the HTBI primer set. In TCRdb, the multiplex PCR reads were re-called with MiXCR into one record per CDR3 protein. The profile shows roughly 380,000 distinct CDR3 sequences, roughly 18% of them singletons. The sample comprised blood. This receptor was taken from a woman aged 35 to 49 with Graves' ophthalmopathy.

DNA for the CDR3: TGTGCCAGCAGCTTAGGCGGGGGACTAGCGTACGAGCAGTACTTC. It specifies CASSLGGGLAYEQYF. The chain recombines TRBV13 with TRBJ2-7, with TRBD2 matching over 10 bases. From germline, CDR1 is PRHDT and CDR2 FYEKMQ (reference sequence). This CDR3 comprises 15 residues. Unmatched junction bases numbered 3, after V lost 0 bases and J lost 4 bases.